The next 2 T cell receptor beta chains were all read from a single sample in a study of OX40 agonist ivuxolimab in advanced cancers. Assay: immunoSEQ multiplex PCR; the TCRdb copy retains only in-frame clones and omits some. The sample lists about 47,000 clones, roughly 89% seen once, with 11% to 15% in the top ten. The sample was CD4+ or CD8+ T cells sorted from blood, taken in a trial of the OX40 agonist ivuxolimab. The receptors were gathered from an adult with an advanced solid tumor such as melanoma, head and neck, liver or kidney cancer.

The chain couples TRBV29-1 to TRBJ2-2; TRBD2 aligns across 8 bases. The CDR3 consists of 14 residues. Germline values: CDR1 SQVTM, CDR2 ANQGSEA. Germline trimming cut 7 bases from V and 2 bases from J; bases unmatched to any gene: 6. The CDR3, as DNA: TGCAGCGCCGGGGGGGTCCTAAACACCGGGGAGCTGTTTTTT. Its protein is CSAGGVLNTGELFF.

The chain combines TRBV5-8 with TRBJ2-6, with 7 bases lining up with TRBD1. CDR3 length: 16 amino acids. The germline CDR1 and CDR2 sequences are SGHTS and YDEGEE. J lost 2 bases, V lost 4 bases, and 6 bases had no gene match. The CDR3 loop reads CASSIHRGTGANVLTF. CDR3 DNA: TGTGCCAGCAGCATACACAGGGGAACTGGGGCCAACGTCCTGACTTTC.